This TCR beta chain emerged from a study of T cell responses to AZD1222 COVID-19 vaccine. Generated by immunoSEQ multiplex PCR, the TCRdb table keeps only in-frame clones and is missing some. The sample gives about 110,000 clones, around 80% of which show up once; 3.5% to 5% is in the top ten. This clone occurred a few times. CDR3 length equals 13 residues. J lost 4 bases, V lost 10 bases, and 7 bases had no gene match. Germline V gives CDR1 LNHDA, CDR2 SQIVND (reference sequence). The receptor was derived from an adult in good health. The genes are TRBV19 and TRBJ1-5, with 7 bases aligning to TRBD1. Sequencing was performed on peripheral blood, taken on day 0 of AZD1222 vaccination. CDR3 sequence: CATAGQINQPQHF. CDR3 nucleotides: TGTGCCACCGCGGGACAGATAAATCAGCCCCAGCATTTT.